These 25 T cell receptor beta chains were all obtained from the same sample, sequenced in a study of monozygotic twins with inflammatory bowel disease (dated by TCRdb to about 2019). Library method: 5' RACE. Data came from an Illumina HiSeq 2500. After the reads were reprocessed by TCRdb, one entry was made per CDR3 protein sequence, with no DNA. The record for this sample contains about 160,000 distinct CDR3 sequences. In total, the top ten clones hold roughly 2.3% of the sample. Sequencing was carried out using blood. These receptors originate from a human donor with ulcerative colitis or Crohn's disease, or a healthy co-twin of an affected twin (not recorded which).

This sequence joins TRBV3-1 and TRBJ1-1. The germline CDR1 and CDR2 sequences are LGHDT and YNNKEL (reference sequence). This CDR3 comprises 12 residues. CDR3 in amino acids: CASSQGRVAAFF.

This chain joins TRBV25-1 and TRBJ2-3; without DNA, the TCRdb call of TRBD1 cannot be checked. The CDR3 runs to 13 residues. From germline, CDR1 is MGHDK and CDR2 SYGVNS. CDR3 sequence: CASNDRGQDTQYF. Combining the CDR3 with reference TRBV25-1 and TRBJ2-3 gives the whole variable domain EADIYQTPRYLVIGTGKKITLECSQTMGHDKMYWYQQDPGMELHLIHYSYGVNSTEKGDLSSESTVSRIRTEHFPLTLESARPSHTSQYLCASNDRGQDTQYFGPGTRLTVL.

This sequence joins TRBV5-5 and TRBJ2-5. This CDR3 is built from 14 residues. Germline CDR1 and CDR2: SGHKS and YYEKEE (reference sequence). Here the CDR3 reads CASSLLGFGETQYF.

The chain recombines TRBV20-1 with TRBJ1-5; TCRdb outputs TRBD1, but without DNA this stays unchecked. This CDR3 comprises 15 residues. CDR1 is DFQATT and CDR2 is SNEGSKA in the germline V gene (reference sequence). The CDR3 sequence is CSAPEGGHLREPQHF.

J is TRBJ2-2 and V is TRBV11-1; the D call from TCRdb, TRBD1, cannot be confirmed without DNA. Per germline, CDR1 SGHAT and CDR2 FQDESV (reference sequence). The CDR3 spans 18 residues. CDR3 sequence reads: CASSLFSSPLPSRGELFF.

V gene TRBV19 combines with J gene TRBJ1-1; the TCRdb D gene call, TRBD1, has no DNA to confirm it. The CDR3 sequence is 14 residues long. Germline assignment: CDR1 LNHDA and CDR2 SQIVND (reference sequence). The CDR3 reads CASTRGGTDTEAFF.

The genes are TRBV29-1 and TRBJ2-5. The CDR3 length is 13 residues. The germline V gene has CDR1 SQVTM and CDR2 ANQGSEA. CDR3 residues: CSVEDILGGTQYF.

The chain combines TRBV6-2 or TRBV6-3 with TRBJ2-2; the TCRdb D gene call, TRBD2, has no DNA to confirm it. Germline lookup yields CDR1 MNHEY and CDR2 SVGEGT. This CDR3 is 20 amino acids long. This CDR3 is CASSYSWGLAGGTGVGELFF.

The rearrangement uses TRBV6-5 and TRBJ2-7; the TCRdb D gene call, TRBD1, has no DNA to confirm it. Germline V gene sequence: CDR1 MNHEY, CDR2 SVGAGI. CDR3 length equals 15 residues. CDR3 sequence reads: CASSYAPYPHYEQYF.

The chain links TRBV12-3 or TRBV12-4 to TRBJ1-1; TCRdb lists TRBD1, though no DNA is available to test this call. This CDR3 has 12 residues. CDR3 protein: CASSSLGRKAFF.

The chain carries TRBV11-2 and TRBJ2-1. The CDR3 covers 15 residues. CDR1 SGHAT and CDR2 FQNNGV come from the germline V gene. The CDR3 reads CASSPESGSYNEQFF.

The CDR3 is CATSRDLSSPYEQYF. V gene TRBV15 combines with J gene TRBJ2-7. The CDR3 is 15 amino acids. CDR1 and CDR2 (germline): LNHNV, YYDKDF (reference sequence). Complete variable domain (other parts from reference TRBV15 and TRBJ2-7): DAMVIQNPRYQVTQFGKPVTLSCSQTLNHNVMYWYQQKSSQAPKLLFHYYDKDFNNEADTPDNFQSRRPNTSFCFLDIRSPGLGDTAMYLCATSRDLSSPYEQYFGPGTRLTVT.

The chain links TRBV20-1 to TRBJ2-3; as DNA is missing, the TRBD2 call by TCRdb cannot be tested. The CDR3 length is 14 residues. Germline V lookup: CDR1 DFQATT, CDR2 SNEGSKA (reference sequence). CDR3 sequence reads: CSVPGLTERVTQYF.

This chain uses TRBV20-1 with TRBJ1-3; there is no DNA to check the TCRdb D call of TRBD1. Germline V gives CDR1 DFQATT, CDR2 SNEGSKA (reference sequence). The CDR3 loop spans 17 amino acids. CDR3 loop: CSARDPLDRGPRNTIYF.

The CDR3 loop is CASSFPSTNEQYF. The chain couples TRBV28 to TRBJ2-7; lacking DNA, the TRBD1 call made by TCRdb goes unchecked. Per germline, CDR1 MDHEN and CDR2 SYDVKM. This CDR3 is built from 13 residues.

CDR3 amino acids: CASSQGYSTDTQYF. This chain connects TRBV4-1 to TRBJ2-3. Germline loops: CDR1 MGHRA, CDR2 YSYEKL. The CDR3 length is 14 residues.

V gene TRBV24-1 combines with J gene TRBJ2-1; TCRdb's assignment of TRBD2 cannot be checked, as there is no DNA. The V gene's germline CDR1 is KGHDR and CDR2 SFDVKD. The CDR3 is 16 amino acids. CDR3 residues: CATSDPGLAGGNEQFF.

V and J are TRBV7-9 and TRBJ1-4; without DNA, the TCRdb call of TRBD1 cannot be checked. The CDR3 loop spans 15 amino acids. Germline loops: CDR1 SEHNR, CDR2 FQNEAQ (reference sequence). The CDR3: CASSFGQGTNEKLFF.

The chain combines TRBV4-2 with TRBJ2-1; TCRdb's D gene call, TRBD2, goes unchecked for lack of DNA. Germline loops: CDR1 LGHNA, CDR2 YNFKEQ. CDR3 length: 14 amino acids. CDR3 loop: CASSRGEAFSEQFF.

V gene TRBV10-3 combines with J gene TRBJ2-1. Germline V CDR1 and CDR2: ENHRY, SYGVKD. The CDR3 extends over 14 amino acids. The CDR3 loop reads CAATTGTPYNEQFF.

The rearrangement links TRBV12-3 or TRBV12-4 to TRBJ2-2; the TRBD1 assignment by TCRdb is unverifiable without DNA. The CDR3 runs to 14 residues. CDR3 loop: CASSRTGQGGELFF.

The chain couples TRBV19 to TRBJ2-3; without DNA, the TCRdb call of TRBD2 cannot be checked. The CDR3 runs 16 residues. Per germline, CDR1 LNHDA and CDR2 SQIVND (reference sequence). The CDR3: CASSLGPVPSTDTQYF.

The CDR3 sequence: CSARESQREFRKYNEQFF. The chain uses TRBV20-1 and TRBJ2-1; TCRdb names TRBD2, which stays unverified in the absence of DNA. Germline-derived CDR1 and CDR2 are DFQATT and SNEGSKA (reference sequence). The CDR3 consists of 18 residues.

The chain uses TRBV6-6 and TRBJ2-7; lacking DNA, the TRBD1 call made by TCRdb goes unchecked. The germline V gene encodes CDR1 MNHNY and CDR2 SVGAGI (reference sequence). This CDR3 comprises 12 residues. Here the CDR3 reads CASSYEGQGGYF.

The chain is built from TRBV27 and TRBJ2-7. CDR3 length: 13 amino acids. Germline-derived CDR1 and CDR2 are MNHEY and SMNVEV (reference sequence). This chain's CDR3 is CASSSTISYEQYF.